This T cell receptor (beta chain) was obtained from a study of blood T cell repertoires in COVID-19. Study-level information: Specimens from acute and convalescent COVID-19 originated in the United States, Italy and Spain. T cells, B-cell-depleted T cells, or PBMCs provided the cDNA or gDNA that served as material.

CDR1 is SGHVS, CDR2 FQNEAQ, per germline. Trimming stripped 5 bases from V and 1 base from J, with 11 bases between. This CDR3 is built from 14 residues. Original handling: Reference gene primer amplification gave nucleated cell count estimates. Sequenced by immunoSEQ multiplex PCR; TCRdb stores in-frame clones only, minus some. The DNA was the basis for D and trimming; V, J and clone size are from that table. The repertoire consists of more than 300,000 clones, with around 91% occurring once and the leading ten covering approximately 3.5%. The clonotype comes from a young woman who had recovered from COVID-19. The specimen sequenced was peripheral blood. The chain couples TRBV7-8 to TRBJ1-1; D remains ambiguous. CDR3 sequence reads: CASSPFPGNTEAFF. DNA for the CDR3: TGTGCCAGCAGCCCTTTTCCCGGGAACACTGAAGCTTTCTTT.